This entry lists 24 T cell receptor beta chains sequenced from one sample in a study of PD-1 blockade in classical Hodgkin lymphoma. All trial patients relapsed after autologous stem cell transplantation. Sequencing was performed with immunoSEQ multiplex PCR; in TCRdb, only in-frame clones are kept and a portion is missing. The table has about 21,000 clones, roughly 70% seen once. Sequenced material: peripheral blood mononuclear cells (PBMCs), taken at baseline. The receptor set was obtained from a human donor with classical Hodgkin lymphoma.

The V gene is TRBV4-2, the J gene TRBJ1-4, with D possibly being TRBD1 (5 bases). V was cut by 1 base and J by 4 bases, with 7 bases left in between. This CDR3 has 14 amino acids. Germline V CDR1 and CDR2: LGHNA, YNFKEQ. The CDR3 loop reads CASSQGDSNEKLFF. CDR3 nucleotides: TGTGCCAGCAGCCAAGGAGACAGTAATGAAAAACTGTTTTTT.

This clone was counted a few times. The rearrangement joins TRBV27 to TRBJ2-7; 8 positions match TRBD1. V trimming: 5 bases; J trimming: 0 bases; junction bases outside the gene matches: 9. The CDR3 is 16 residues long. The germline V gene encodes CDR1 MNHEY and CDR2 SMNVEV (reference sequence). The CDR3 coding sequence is TGTGCCAGCAGTCCTCGGGACAGGATGACCTCCTACGAGCAGTACTTC. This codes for CASSPRDRMTSYEQYF.

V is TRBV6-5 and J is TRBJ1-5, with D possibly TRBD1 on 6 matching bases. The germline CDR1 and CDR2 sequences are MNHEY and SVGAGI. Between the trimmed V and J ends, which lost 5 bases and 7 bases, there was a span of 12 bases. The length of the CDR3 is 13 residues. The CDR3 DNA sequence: TGTGCCAGCAGTCCTACAGGGAGGCAGCCCCAGCATTTT. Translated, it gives CASSPTGRQPQHF.

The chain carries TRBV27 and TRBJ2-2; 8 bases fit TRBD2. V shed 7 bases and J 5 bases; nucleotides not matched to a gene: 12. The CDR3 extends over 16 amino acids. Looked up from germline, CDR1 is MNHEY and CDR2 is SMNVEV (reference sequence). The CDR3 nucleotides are TGTGCCAGCACCGGGAGGGGGGAACCGATAACCGGGGAGCTGTTTTTT. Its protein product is CASTGRGEPITGELFF.

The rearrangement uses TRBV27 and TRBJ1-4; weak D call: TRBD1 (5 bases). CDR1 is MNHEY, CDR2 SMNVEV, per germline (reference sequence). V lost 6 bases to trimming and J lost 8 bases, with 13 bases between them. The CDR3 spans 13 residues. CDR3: CASSRLRGEKLFF. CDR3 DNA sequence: TGTGCCAGCAGCCGCTTGAGGGGCGAAAAACTGTTTTTT.

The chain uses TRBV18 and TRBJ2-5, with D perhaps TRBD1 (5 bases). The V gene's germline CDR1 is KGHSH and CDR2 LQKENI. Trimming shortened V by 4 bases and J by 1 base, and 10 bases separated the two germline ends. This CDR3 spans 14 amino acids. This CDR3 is CASSLRQIQETQYF. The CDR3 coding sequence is TGTGCCAGCTCACTAAGACAGATCCAAGAGACCCAGTACTTC.

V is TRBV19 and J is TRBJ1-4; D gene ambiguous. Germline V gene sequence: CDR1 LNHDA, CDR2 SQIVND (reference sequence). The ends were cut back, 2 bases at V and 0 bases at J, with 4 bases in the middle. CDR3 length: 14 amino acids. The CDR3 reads CASSISSTNEKLFF. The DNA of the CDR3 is TGTGCCAGTAGTATAAGTTCAACTAATGAAAAACTGTTTTTT. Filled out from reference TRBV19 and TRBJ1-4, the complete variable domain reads DGGITQSPKYLFRKEGQNVTLSCEQNLNHDAMYWYRQDPGQGLRLIYYSQIVNDFQKGDIAEGYSVSREKKESFPLTVTSAQKNPTAFYLCASSISSTNEKLFFGSGTQLSVL.

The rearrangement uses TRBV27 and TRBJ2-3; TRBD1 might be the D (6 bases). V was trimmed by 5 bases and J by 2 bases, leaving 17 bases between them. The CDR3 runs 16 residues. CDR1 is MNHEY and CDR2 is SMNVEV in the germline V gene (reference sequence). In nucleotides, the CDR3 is TGTGCCAGCAGTCACACCGATGACAGGTTCACAGATACGCAGTATTTT. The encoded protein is CASSHTDDRFTDTQYF.

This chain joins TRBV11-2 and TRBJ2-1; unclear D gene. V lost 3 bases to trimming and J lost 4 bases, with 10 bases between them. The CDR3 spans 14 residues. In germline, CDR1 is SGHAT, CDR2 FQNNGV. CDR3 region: CASSLAGLYNEQFF. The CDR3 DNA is TGTGCCAGCAGCTTGGCCGGGCTTTACAATGAGCAGTTCTTC.

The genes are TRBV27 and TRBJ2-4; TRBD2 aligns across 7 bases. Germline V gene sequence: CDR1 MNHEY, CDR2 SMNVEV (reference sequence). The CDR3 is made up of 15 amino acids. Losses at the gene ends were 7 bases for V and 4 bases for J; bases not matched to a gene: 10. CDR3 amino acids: CASKREGWGKNIQYF. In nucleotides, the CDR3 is TGTGCCAGCAAAAGGGAGGGGTGGGGGAAAAACATTCAGTACTTC.

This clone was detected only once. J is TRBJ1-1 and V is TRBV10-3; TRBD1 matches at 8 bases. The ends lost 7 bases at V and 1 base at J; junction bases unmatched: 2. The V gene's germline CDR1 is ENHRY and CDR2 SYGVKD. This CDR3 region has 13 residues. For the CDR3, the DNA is TGTGCCATCATTGGACAGGGGAACACTGAAGCTTTCTTT. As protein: CAIIGQGNTEAFF.

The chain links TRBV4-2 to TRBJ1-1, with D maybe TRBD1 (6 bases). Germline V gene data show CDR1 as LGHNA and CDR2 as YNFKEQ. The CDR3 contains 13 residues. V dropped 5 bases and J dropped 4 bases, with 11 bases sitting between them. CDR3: CASSLEGVTEAFF. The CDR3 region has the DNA TGTGCCAGCAGCTTAGAGGGGGTCACTGAAGCTTTCTTT.

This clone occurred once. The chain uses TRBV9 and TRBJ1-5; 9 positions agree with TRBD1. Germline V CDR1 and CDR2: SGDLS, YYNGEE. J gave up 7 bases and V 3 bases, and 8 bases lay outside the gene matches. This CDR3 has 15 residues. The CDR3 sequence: CASSGTGGAGQPQHF. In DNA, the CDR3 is TGTGCCAGCAGCGGAACAGGGGGCGCGGGACAGCCCCAGCATTTT.

DNA of the CDR3: TGTGCCAGCAGCCAAGATTACCCCGGGAATCAGCCCCAGCATTTT. Amino acids: CASSQDYPGNQPQHF. The rearrangement links TRBV4-2 to TRBJ1-5; no reliable D call. This CDR3 is 15 amino acids long. Deletions cut 0 bases from V and 4 bases from J, with 10 bases between. CDR1 and CDR2 from the germline V gene are LGHNA and YNFKEQ.

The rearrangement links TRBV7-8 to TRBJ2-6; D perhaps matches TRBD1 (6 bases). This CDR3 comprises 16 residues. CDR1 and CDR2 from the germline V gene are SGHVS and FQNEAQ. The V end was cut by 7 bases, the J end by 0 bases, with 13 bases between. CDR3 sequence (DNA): TGTGCCAGCACCATAGGGGGTAACTCTGGGGCCAACGTCCTGACTTTC. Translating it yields CASTIGGNSGANVLTF. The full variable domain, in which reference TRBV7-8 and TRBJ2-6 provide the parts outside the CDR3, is GAGVSQSPRYKVAKRGQDVALRCDPISGHVSLFWYQQALGQGPEFLTYFQNEAQLDKSGLPSDRFFAERPEGSVSTLKIQRTQQEDSAVYLCASTIGGNSGANVLTFGAGSRLTVL.

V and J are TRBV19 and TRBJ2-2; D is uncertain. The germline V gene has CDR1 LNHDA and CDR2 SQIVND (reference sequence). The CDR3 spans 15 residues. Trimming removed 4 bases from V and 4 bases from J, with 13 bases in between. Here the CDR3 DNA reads TGTGCCAGTAGTACCCGGGTCCCGACCACCGGGGAGCTGTTTTTT. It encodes CASSTRVPTTGELFF.

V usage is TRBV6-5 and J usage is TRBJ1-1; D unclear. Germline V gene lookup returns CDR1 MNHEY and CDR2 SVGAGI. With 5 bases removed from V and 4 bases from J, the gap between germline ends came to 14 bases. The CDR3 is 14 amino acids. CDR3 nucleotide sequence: TGTGCCAGCAGTCGGGTCCGAGCGGGCACTGAAGCTTTCTTT. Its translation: CASSRVRAGTEAFF.

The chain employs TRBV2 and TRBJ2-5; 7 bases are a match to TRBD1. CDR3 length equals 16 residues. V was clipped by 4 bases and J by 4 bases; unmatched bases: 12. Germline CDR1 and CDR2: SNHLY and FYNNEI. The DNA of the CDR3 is TGTGCCAGCAGTGGTACGTCGACAGGGTGGGGAGAGACCCAGTACTTC. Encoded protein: CASSGTSTGWGETQYF.

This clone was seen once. The CDR3 loop is CASSPGVDSNQPQHF. DNA of the CDR3: TGCGCCAGCAGTCCCGGGGTCGATAGCAATCAGCCCCAGCATTTT. This chain links TRBV5-1 with TRBJ1-5; D gene uncertain. Germline V gene lookup returns CDR1 SGHRS and CDR2 YFSETQ. The V gene lost 5 bases and the J gene lost 0 bases, with 12 bases spanning the gap. The CDR3 length is 15 residues.

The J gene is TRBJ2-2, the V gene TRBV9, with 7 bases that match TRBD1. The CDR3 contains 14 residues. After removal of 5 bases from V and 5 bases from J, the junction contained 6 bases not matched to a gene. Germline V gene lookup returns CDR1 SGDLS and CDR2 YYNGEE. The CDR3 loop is CASRPTTGTGELFF. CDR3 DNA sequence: TGTGCCAGCAGACCTACGACAGGGACCGGGGAGCTGTTTTTT.

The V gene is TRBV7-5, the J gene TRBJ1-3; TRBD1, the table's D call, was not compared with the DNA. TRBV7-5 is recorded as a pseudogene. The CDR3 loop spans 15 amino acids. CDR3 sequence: CASSRTGSSGNTIYF. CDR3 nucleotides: TGTGCCAGCAGCCGGACAGGGAGCTCTGGAAACACCATATATTTT.

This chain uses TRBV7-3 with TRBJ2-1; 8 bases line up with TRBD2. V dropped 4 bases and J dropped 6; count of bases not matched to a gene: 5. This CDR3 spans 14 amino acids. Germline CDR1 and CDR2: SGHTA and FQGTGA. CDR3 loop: CASSYGRDGNEQFF. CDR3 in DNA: TGTGCCAGCAGCTACGGGAGGGACGGCAATGAGCAGTTCTTC.

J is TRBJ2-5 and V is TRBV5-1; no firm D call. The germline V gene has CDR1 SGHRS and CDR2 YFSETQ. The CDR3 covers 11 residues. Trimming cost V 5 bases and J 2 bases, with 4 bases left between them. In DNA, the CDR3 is TGCGCCAGCAGGGAACAAGAGACCCAGTACTTC. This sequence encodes CASREQETQYF.

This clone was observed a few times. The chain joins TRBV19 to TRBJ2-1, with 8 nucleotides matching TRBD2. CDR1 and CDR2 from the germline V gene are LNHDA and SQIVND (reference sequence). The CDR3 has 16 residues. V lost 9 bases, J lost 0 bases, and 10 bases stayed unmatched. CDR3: CASQSRAGGSYNEQFF. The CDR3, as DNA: TGTGCCAGCCAATCCCGCGCGGGGGGCTCCTACAATGAGCAGTTCTTC.